This T cell receptor beta chain came from a study of OX40 agonist ivuxolimab in advanced cancers. For context, the study as a whole: The costimulatory receptor OX40 (CD134) was targeted by ivuxolimab, a fully human IgG2 agonistic monoclonal antibody. The purpose of peripheral TCRbeta sequencing was to test whether ivuxolimab changed TCR sequence diversity and led to clonal T-cell expansion. Partial responses occurred in three dose-escalation patients: two with cutaneous melanoma and one with hepatocellular carcinoma. Of the roughly 54 dose-escalation patients, hepatocellular carcinoma was present in approximately 20, melanoma in roughly 15, renal cell carcinoma in 9 and head and neck cancer in 9. The paper reports the monotherapy dose-escalation portion (N of about 47 patients) of the phase I ivuxolimab trial. The dose-escalation cohort was about 87% male with a mean age of roughly 62 years, ranging from about 20 to 80. Prior anti-PD-1, anti-PD-L1 or anti-CTLA-4 therapy was permitted, and 30% to 50% of dose-escalation patients had received checkpoint inhibitors. Intravenous ivuxolimab was administered to patients every 2 weeks at six dose levels: 0.01, 0.1, 0.3, 1.5, 3 and 10 mg/kg. On the study overall, not on this receptor specifically: Low levels of normalized T-cell clonal expansion were also seen in some patients who did not respond. Partial responders in the 0.1-3.0 mg/kg groups had among the lowest normalized peripheral clonal expansion, especially among CD8+ T cells. After ivuxolimab, CD8+ T cells had more expanded clones than CD4+ T cells on average. At doses from 0.1 to 3.0 mg/kg, clonal expansion was seen in both CD4+ and CD8+ blood T cells between baseline and week 6. Antigen specificity was not determined for the clonally expanded peripheral T cells.

Trimming costs V 4 bases and J 5 bases, and their ends lie 6 bases apart. From the cysteine through the phenylalanine, the CDR3 covers 12 amino acids. Here the CDR3 DNA is all that survives: 36 bases in frame from base 1. For sequencing of the TCRbeta CDR3 region, genomic DNA was extracted from the sorted cells. TCRbeta CDR3 regions were sequenced using the immunoSEQ Assay. Not all clones reach the TCRdb copy of this immuneACCESS table, which keeps in-frame sequences only. Checked studies attribute under half of the gap to unresolved V genes and leave the rest unexplained. A total of about 79,000 clones appear in this sample, about 89% of them only once. The ten largest clones capture over 10% of the sample. Of note for this clone: Which antigen it targets is not known. No per-base quality is available; no much larger clone lies one base away.

The trial excluded patients who had a history of autoimmune disease or who were on systemic immunosuppression. Peripheral blood for TCR sequencing was collected from all dose cohorts at baseline, on cycle 4 day 1, and on cycle 7 day 1. The samples were drawn from a first-in-human, open-label, multicenter phase I dose-escalation trial of ivuxolimab. Adults with locally advanced or metastatic melanoma, renal cell carcinoma, hepatocellular carcinoma or head and neck squamous cell carcinoma were enrolled in the trial. Before TCR sequencing, CD4+ and CD8+ T cells were separately sorted from peripheral blood.

This receptor was identified in an adult with an advanced solid tumor such as melanoma, head and neck, liver or kidney cancer. The receptor chain draws on TRBV23-1 and TRBJ2-1; no D segment can be confidently identified. TRBV23-1 belongs to the ORF category, with a function that is uncertain. This specimen was CD4+ or CD8+ T cells sorted from blood, taken in a trial of the OX40 agonist ivuxolimab. The DNA is as follows: TGCGCCAGCAGTCCCTTTGACAATGAGCAGTTCTTC. This yields the protein CASSPFDNEQFF.